Described below is a single T cell receptor (beta chain) sequence and its context. There were TCR beta CDR3 regions amplified from RNA transcripts. Initially, a first-round RT-PCR of the TCR CDR3 employed the HTBI primer set. A single record per CDR3 protein comes from TCRdb applying MiXCR to the multiplex PCR reads. The profile shows 250,000 or so distinct CDR3 sequences, approximately 15% of them singletons. The CDR3 has 16 residues. After removal of 6 bases from V and 7 bases from J, the junction contained 7 bases not matched to a gene. Germline loops: CDR1 MDHEN, CDR2 SYDVKM. This entry is derived from a study of T cells in Graves' hyperthyroidism and ophthalmopathy.

The chain carries TRBV28 and TRBJ2-2; 14 bases fit TRBD2. The sequenced material came from blood. The TCR originated in a woman aged 40-49 years with Graves' hyperthyroidism that later progressed to Graves' ophthalmopathy. The CDR3 loop reads CASSRGTSGSGGELFF. The CDR3, as DNA: TGTGCCAGCAGCCGAGGGACTAGCGGGAGTGGCGGGGAGCTGTTTTTT.